The rows below give T cell receptor beta chains drawn from one sample of a study of Graves' ophthalmopathy and Graves' hyperthyroidism. TCRdb processed the multiplex PCR reads anew with MiXCR; each CDR3 protein has one entry. This table holds about 740,000 distinct CDR3 sequences, approximately 40% found once. Sequencing was carried out using peripheral blood. The receptors derive from an adult man with Graves' ophthalmopathy. The CDR3 runs from the conserved cysteine through the conserved F or W. Each record gives: V gene, J gene, clone size, D gene, CDR3 protein, CDR3 DNA. A D gene is named only where the DNA matches it firmly. The size field is filled for only some rows; it gives once, few, many or a size class.

TRBV29-1	TRBJ2-7	many	-	CSVGPSRYEQYF	TGCAGCGTTGGCCCCTCGAGATACGAGCAGTACTTC
TRBV9	TRBJ1-6	few	-	CASRETGPSTPLHF	TGTGCCAGCAGAGAGACGGGCCCTTCAACACCCCTCCACTTT
TRBV7-8	TRBJ1-2	many	TRBD1	CASSPRQGARYGYTF	TGTGCCAGCAGCCCAAGACAGGGGGCCCGGTATGGCTACACCTTC
TRBV7-2	TRBJ1-1	-	-	CASSYTVNTEAFF	TGTGCCAGCAGCTATACAGTTAACACTGAAGCTTTCTTT
TRBV7-8	TRBJ2-7	few	TRBD1	CASSGAGTGGGWVVYEQYF	TGTGCCAGCAGCGGAGCCGGGACAGGGGGCGGTTGGGTTGTCTACGAGCAGTACTTC
TRBV12-3/TRBV12-4	TRBJ1-2	many	-	CASSFGAGDYGYTF	TGTGCCAGCAGTTTTGGGGCAGGCGACTATGGCTACACCTTC
TRBV7-9	TRBJ2-5	-	TRBD2	CASSLDGSGRGETQYF	TGTGCCAGCAGCTTAGACGGTAGCGGGAGAGGTGAGACCCAGTACTTC
TRBV10-1	TRBJ1-3	many	-	CASGSSGNTIYF	TGCGCCAGCGGATCGTCTGGAAACACCATATATTTT
TRBV6-6	TRBJ1-1	few	-	CASSEVLGDTEAFF	TGTGCCAGCAGTGAAGTTTTGGGGGACACTGAAGCTTTCTTT
TRBV11-2	TRBJ2-7	-	-	CASSLVREGYEQYF	TGTGCCAGCAGCTTAGTTAGGGAAGGCTACGAGCAGTACTTC
TRBV29-1	TRBJ1-1	many	TRBD1	CSVLRQGKNTEAFF	TGCAGCGTCTTACGACAGGGGAAGAACACTGAAGCTTTCTTT
TRBV28	TRBJ1-6	-	TRBD1	CASSGDRSLSPLHF	TGTGCCAGCAGTGGGGACAGAAGCTTGTCACCCCTCCACTTT
TRBV12-3/TRBV12-4	TRBJ1-1	few	-	CASSLRGSFGEAFF	TGTGCCAGCAGTTTGAGGGGCAGTTTCGGTGAAGCTTTCTTT
TRBV2	TRBJ1-1	-	TRBD1	CASSGTGGGNAEAFF	TGTGCCAGCAGTGGGACAGGGGGTGGTAACGCTGAAGCTTTCTTT
TRBV6-6	TRBJ2-7	few	-	CASSYSVGISDF	TGTGCCAGCAGTTACTCGGTCGGCATTTCGGACTTC
TRBV10-3	TRBJ2-7	-	TRBD2	CASRGSGGDYEQYF	TGTGCCAGCAGGGGTAGCGGGGGGGACTACGAGCAGTACTTC
TRBV10-3	TRBJ1-2	many	-	CASSDGPAASYGYTF	TGTGCCAGCAGTGACGGCCCGGCGGCAAGCTATGGCTACACCTTC
TRBV2	TRBJ1-1	many	-	CASAEQVNTEAFF	TGTGCCAGCGCCGAACAAGTGAACACTGAAGCTTTCTTT
TRBV6-1	TRBJ2-7	few	-	CASSGGWRQVAYEQYF	TGTGCCAGCAGTGGGGGGTGGAGACAGGTCGCCTACGAGCAGTACTTC
TRBV29-1	TRBJ2-7	-	TRBD2	CSVRGGDYNEQYF	TGCAGCGTTCGCGGGGGTGACTACAATGAGCAGTACTTC
TRBV10-3	TRBJ1-6	-	-	CASRDVLNSPLHF	TGTGCCAGCCGGGACGTTCTAAATTCACCCCTCCACTTT
TRBV5-1	TRBJ1-4	many	-	CASSLAAGNNEKLFF	TGCGCCAGCAGCTTGGCGGCAGGGAATAATGAAAAACTGTTTTTT
TRBV25-1	TRBJ2-5	many	TRBD1	CASSGGQGVETQYF	TGTGCCAGCAGTGGGGGACAGGGAGTCGAGACCCAGTACTTC
TRBV25-1	TRBJ2-5	-	-	CASSEYPGHPPDTQYF	TGTGCCAGCAGCGAATACCCGGGACACCCCCCAGATACGCAGTACTTC
TRBV4-3	TRBJ2-7	few	TRBD2	CASSQELAGFYEQYF	TGCGCCAGCAGCCAAGAACTAGCGGGATTCTACGAGCAGTACTTC
TRBV5-6	TRBJ2-5	few	-	CASSLLYGSGETQYF	TGTGCCAGCAGCTTGCTTTATGGCAGCGGGGAGACCCAGTACTTC
TRBV7-9	TRBJ2-7	few	TRBD1	CASSSRDRGKHEQYF	TGTGCCAGCAGCTCCCGGGACAGGGGTAAACACGAGCAGTACTTC
TRBV20-1	TRBJ1-6	-	TRBD1	CSASTRQGAGGPLHF	TGCAGTGCTAGCACCAGACAGGGGGCGGGGGGACCCCTCCACTTT
TRBV6-5	TRBJ2-6	few	-	CASSYFPGANVLTF	TGTGCCAGCAGTTATTTCCCTGGGGCCAACGTCCTGACTTTC
TRBV10-3	TRBJ2-7	many	-	CAISVPGESYEQYF	TGTGCCATCAGTGTCCCAGGGGAGAGCTACGAGCAGTACTTC
TRBV11-2	TRBJ1-2	many	TRBD1	CASSLDRGGYGYTF	TGTGCCAGCAGTCTCGACAGGGGAGGCTATGGCTACACCTTC
TRBV10-2	TRBJ2-3	few	-	CASSLTDTQYF	TGTGCCAGTTCGTTGACAGATACGCAGTATTTT
TRBV25-1	TRBJ2-2	once	-	CASRDKHPGELFF	TGTGCCAGCAGGGACAAACATCCCGGGGAGCTGTTTTTT
TRBV10-3	TRBJ2-5	many	-	CAISGTEYQETQYF	TGTGCCATCAGTGGGACAGAGTACCAAGAGACCCAGTACTTC
TRBV7-9	TRBJ1-2	-	-	CASSQDRRAGYGYTF	TGTGCCAGCAGCCAAGATCGCCGGGCAGGCTATGGCTACACCTTC
TRBV9	TRBJ2-7	-	-	CASSTSKSDLSYEQYF	TGTGCCAGCAGCACCTCAAAGAGCGACCTGTCCTACGAGCAGTACTTC
TRBV7-9	TRBJ2-5	many	TRBD1	CASSRTGVQETQYF	TGTGCCAGCAGTCGGACAGGGGTCCAAGAGACCCAGTACTTC
TRBV7-2	TRBJ1-1	many	-	CASSHGRNTEAFF	TGTGCCAGCAGCCATGGACGGAACACTGAAGCTTTCTTT
TRBV10-3	TRBJ1-2	many	-	CAITNSGEYGYTF	TGTGCCATCACCAATTCAGGGGAGTATGGCTACACCTTC
TRBV25-1	TRBJ2-2	-	-	CASSLWVNTGELFF	TGTGCCAGCAGTTTATGGGTAAACACCGGGGAGCTGTTTTTT
TRBV19	TRBJ2-2	-	-	CASSIRPYTGELFF	TGTGCCAGTAGTATAAGGCCGTACACCGGGGAGCTGTTTTTT
TRBV25-1	TRBJ2-2	-	-	CASVATGPGELFF	TGTGCCAGCGTTGCCACAGGGCCCGGGGAGCTGTTTTTT
TRBV10-3	TRBJ1-2	-	TRBD1	CAISEGQDYVSTF	TGTGCCATCAGTGAGGGACAGGACTATGTCTCCACCTTC
TRBV14	TRBJ1-2	-	TRBD1	CASSQVGTGGGYTF	TGTGCCAGCAGCCAAGTCGGGACAGGGGGTGGCTACACCTTC
TRBV20-1	TRBJ1-2	-	-	CSARNTGLLAANYGYTF	TGCAGTGCTAGAAATACGGGACTCCTAGCAGCTAACTATGGCTACACCTTC
TRBV19	TRBJ1-1	-	TRBD1	CASSTGTGVFF	TGTGCCAGTAGTACCGGGACAGGGGTTTTCTTT
TRBV20-1	TRBJ2-7	many	-	CSARSGRTYEQYF	TGCAGTGCTAGATCAGGGCGTACCTACGAGCAGTACTTC
TRBV24-1	TRBJ1-5	once	-	CAWSTGFDQPQHF	TGTGCCTGGTCCACAGGGTTCGATCAGCCCCAGCATTTT
TRBV20-1	TRBJ2-7	-	TRBD1	CSARATHGTGSDEQYF	TGCAGTGCTAGAGCAACCCACGGGACAGGGTCTGACGAGCAGTACTTC
TRBV9	TRBJ2-3	-	-	CASSVRGTDTQYF	TGTGCCAGCAGCGTACGGGGGACAGATACGCAGTATTTT
TRBV11-2	TRBJ1-6	many	-	CASSWQGISSPLHF	TGTGCCAGCAGCTGGCAGGGAATCAGTTCACCCCTCCACTTT
TRBV7-6	TRBJ1-2	-	-	CASSLGDYTF	TGTGCCAGCAGCTTGGGGGACTACACCTTC
TRBV10-3	TRBJ2-6	-	TRBD1	CAAAGQGSGANVLTF	TGTGCCGCGGCGGGACAGGGGTCTGGGGCCAACGTCCTGACTTTC
TRBV2	TRBJ2-7	-	-	CASSETEQQYF	TGTGCCAGCAGTGAGACAGAACAGCAGTACTTC
TRBV6-2/TRBV6-3	TRBJ2-7	many	-	CASSYGPYEQYF	TGTGCCAGCAGTTATGGGCCCTACGAGCAGTACTTC
TRBV10-3	TRBJ1-1	few	-	CASSYGGTLYTEAFF	TGTGCCAGCAGTTACGGGGGGACCCTCTACACTGAAGCTTTCTTT
TRBV25-1	TRBJ1-6	medium-sized	-	CASRGDAGASPLHF	TGTGCCAGCAGGGGAGATGCAGGGGCCTCACCCCTCCACTTT